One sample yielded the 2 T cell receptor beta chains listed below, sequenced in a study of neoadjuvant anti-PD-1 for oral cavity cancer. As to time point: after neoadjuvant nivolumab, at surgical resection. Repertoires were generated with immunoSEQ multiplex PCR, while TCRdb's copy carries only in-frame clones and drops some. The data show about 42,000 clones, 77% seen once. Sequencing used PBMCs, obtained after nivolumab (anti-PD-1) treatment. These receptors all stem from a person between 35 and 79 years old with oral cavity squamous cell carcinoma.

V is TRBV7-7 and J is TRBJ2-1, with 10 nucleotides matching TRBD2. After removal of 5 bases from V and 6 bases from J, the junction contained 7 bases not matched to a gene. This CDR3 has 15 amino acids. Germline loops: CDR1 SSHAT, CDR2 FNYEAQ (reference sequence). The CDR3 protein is CASSPGLAVRNEQFF. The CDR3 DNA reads TGTGCCAGCAGCCCTGGACTAGCGGTTCGCAATGAGCAGTTCTTC.

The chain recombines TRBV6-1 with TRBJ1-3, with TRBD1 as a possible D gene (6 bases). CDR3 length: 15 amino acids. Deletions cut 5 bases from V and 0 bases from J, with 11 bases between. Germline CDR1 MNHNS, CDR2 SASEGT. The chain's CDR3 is CASSRGGPSGNTIYF. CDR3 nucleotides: TGTGCCAGCAGTAGAGGGGGGCCCTCTGGAAACACCATATATTTT.